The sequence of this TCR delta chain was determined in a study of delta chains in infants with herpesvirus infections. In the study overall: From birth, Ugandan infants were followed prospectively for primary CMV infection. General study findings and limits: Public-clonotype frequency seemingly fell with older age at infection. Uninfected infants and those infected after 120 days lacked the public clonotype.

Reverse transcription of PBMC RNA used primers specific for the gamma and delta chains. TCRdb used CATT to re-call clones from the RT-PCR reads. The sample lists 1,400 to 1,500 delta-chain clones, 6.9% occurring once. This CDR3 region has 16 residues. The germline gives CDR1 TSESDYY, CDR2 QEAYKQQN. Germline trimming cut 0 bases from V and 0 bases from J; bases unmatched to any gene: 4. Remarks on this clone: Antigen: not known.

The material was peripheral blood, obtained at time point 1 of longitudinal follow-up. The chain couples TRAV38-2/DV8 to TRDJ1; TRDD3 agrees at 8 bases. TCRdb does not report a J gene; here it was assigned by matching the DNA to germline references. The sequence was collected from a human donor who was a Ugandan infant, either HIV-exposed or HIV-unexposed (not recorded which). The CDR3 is CAYRSENWGYTDKLIF. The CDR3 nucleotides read TGTGCTTATAGGAGCGAGAACTGGGGGTACACCGATAAACTCATCTTT.